This TCR beta chain came from a study of breast tumors, draining lymph nodes, adjacent tissues. With 4 bases removed from V and 8 bases from J, the gap between germline ends came to 12 bases. Germline loops: CDR1 SQVTM, CDR2 ANQGSEA. This CDR3 contains 12 residues. Axillary draining lymph nodes of breast cancer patients supplied the node samples. TCRdb reanalysed the multiplex PCR reads using MiXCR and keeps one entry per CDR3 protein. Of 150,000 to 200,000 distinct CDR3 sequences listed, approximately 30% were seen once; the top ten hold about 4.5%. This clonotype has a count of ten or more. The chain couples TRBV29-1 to TRBJ2-1; the D is unclear. The sequenced material came from axillary lymph node tissue. The clonotype was recovered from a female donor with breast cancer. Some clones in this sample may be carry-over from other donors' samples. As DNA, the CDR3 is TGCAGCGTTGTAGTAATTTACGATGAGCAGTTCTTC. Amino acids: CSVVVIYDEQFF.